Each of the 28 T cell receptor beta chains below was sequenced from the same sample in a study of shared clonotypes between healthy human individuals. TCRdb's table, derived via immunoSEQ multiplex PCR, lists solely in-frame clones and lacks some. The sample shows hundreds of thousands of clones, approximately 73% of them seen only once. Specimen: memory CD4+ T cells sorted from blood. Subset denoted: CD45RA-negative fraction. The receptor source for this set is a woman aged 25 to 39 in good health.

This clone was counted between two and nine times. The chain combines TRBV15 with TRBJ2-1; no definite D call. CDR1 is LNHNV, CDR2 YYDKDF, per germline (reference sequence). The V end lost 0 bases, the J end lost 3 bases, and 9 bases lay between the germline ends. The length of the CDR3 is 15 residues. As DNA, the CDR3 is TGTGCCACCAGCAGAGATACCAGATTCTACAATGAGCAGTTCTTC. This gives the protein CATSRDTRFYNEQFF.

The rearrangement links TRBV5-4 to TRBJ2-4; 8 nucleotides line up with TRBD2. Germline CDR1 and CDR2: SGHNT and YYREEE (reference sequence). CDR3 length: 16 residues. V gave up 4 bases and J gave up 0 bases; unmatched junction bases: 6. CDR3 sequence reads: CASSPPGGLAKNIQYF. CDR3 DNA sequence: TGTGCCAGCAGCCCCCCGGGGGGGTTAGCCAAAAACATTCAGTACTTC.

This chain uses TRBV4-1 with TRBJ2-6, with D perhaps TRBD2 (5 bases). CDR1 is MGHRA, CDR2 YSYEKL, per germline. Trimming took off 8 bases at V and 0 bases at J, with 17 bases between the two ends. This CDR3 has 17 residues. The chain's CDR3 is CASHEFLGDSGANVLTF. In DNA form, the CDR3 reads TGCGCCAGCCATGAATTCCTCGGGGACTCTGGGGCCAACGTCCTGACTTTC.

The chain couples TRBV5-6 to TRBJ2-3, with TRBD2 matching over 10 bases. From germline, CDR1 is SGHDT and CDR2 YYEEEE. This CDR3 has 16 residues. J gave up 6 bases and V 5 bases, and 12 bases lay outside the gene matches. The CDR3 reads CASRDKGLAMTDTQYF. CDR3 nucleotides: TGTGCCAGCAGGGACAAGGGACTAGCGATGACGGATACGCAGTATTTT.

This clone was observed a few times. The rearrangement links TRBV28 to TRBJ2-5; 9 bases agree with TRBD2. The CDR3 consists of 16 residues. J gave up 5 bases and V 5 bases, and 12 bases lay outside the gene matches. The V gene's germline CDR1 is MDHEN and CDR2 SYDVKM. The CDR3 protein is CASSPPPGLAFETQYF. CDR3 bases: TGTGCCAGCAGTCCCCCCCCGGGACTAGCTTTTGAGACCCAGTACTTC.

This clone was seen more than once but under ten times. The J gene is TRBJ2-1, the V gene TRBV27; TRBD2 matches 8 bases. J was trimmed by 7 bases and V by 7 bases; bases with no gene match: 6. There are 13 residues in the CDR3. Germline V lookup: CDR1 MNHEY, CDR2 SMNVEV (reference sequence). For the CDR3, the DNA is TGTGCCAGCAATAGCGGGATTCGGAATGAGCAGTTCTTC. Encoded protein: CASNSGIRNEQFF.

At least ten counts were recorded for this clone. The V gene is TRBV10-1, the J gene TRBJ2-1; 8 bases map to TRBD2. The CDR3 extends over 15 amino acids. Unmatched junction bases numbered 9, after V lost 2 bases and J lost 9 bases. The germline V gene has CDR1 WNHNN and CDR2 SYGVQD (reference sequence). The CDR3 DNA reads TGCGCCAGCAGTGAGGTGAGCGGGAGCCCCAGTGAGCAGTTCTTC. Its translation is CASSEVSGSPSEQFF.

A single count supports this clone. The CDR3 sequence: CASSPMVQETQYF. The CDR3 DNA follows: TGTGCCAGTAGTCCTATGGTGCAAGAGACCCAGTACTTC. The chain couples TRBV19 to TRBJ2-5; D is ambiguous. CDR3 size: 13 residues. V was shortened by 5 bases and J by 2 bases, with 9 bases between the two germline ends. Germline CDR1 is LNHDA and CDR2 is SQIVND (reference sequence).

The chain combines TRBV5-1 with TRBJ2-2; D is possibly TRBD1 (5 bases). Germline CDR1 is SGHRS and CDR2 is YFSETQ. The CDR3 has 16 residues. Trimming took off 1 base at V and 7 bases at J, with 17 bases between the two ends. The CDR3 reads CASSLFGRAAGGELFF. The CDR3 region has the DNA TGCGCCAGCAGCTTGTTTGGCAGGGCCGCTGGCGGGGAGCTGTTTTTT.

The V call is TRBV4-1, the J call TRBJ2-1, with 11 bases that match TRBD2. With V trimmed by 2 bases and J by 4 bases, 7 bases remained unmatched. The length of the CDR3 is 17 residues. The germline V gene encodes CDR1 MGHRA and CDR2 YSYEKL. In DNA form, the CDR3 reads TGCGCCAGCAGCCAAAGGGCTAGCGGGAGGAATTACAATGAGCAGTTCTTC. This gives the protein CASSQRASGRNYNEQFF.

About this clone: A much larger clone lies one base from this, so it may be a read error. Other DNA sequences in the same sample also yield this CDR3. The V gene is TRBV27, the J gene TRBJ1-5; perhaps TRBD1 as D (6 bases). The CDR3 is made up of 14 amino acids. Trimming removed 5 bases from V and 0 bases from J, with 8 bases in between. CDR1 and CDR2 from the germline V gene are MNHEY and SMNVEV (reference sequence). CDR3 protein: CASSGQYSNQPQHF. The CDR3 nucleotides are TGTGCCAGCAGTGGACAGTATAGCAATCAGCCCCAGCATTTT.

CDR3 in DNA: TGCGCCAGCAGCCAAGTCCCGGGACTAGGCCCCTACGAGCAGTACTTC. It is translated as CASSQVPGLGPYEQYF. The chain combines TRBV4-1 with TRBJ2-7; 8 bases align to TRBD2. V lost 1 base, J lost 2 bases, and 7 bases stayed unmatched. The CDR3 covers 16 residues. CDR1 and CDR2 (germline): MGHRA, YSYEKL.

CDR3: CASSAPGTGLNTIYF. CDR3 nucleotides: TGTGCCAGCAGTGCTCCCGGGACAGGGCTAAACACCATATATTTT. V and J are TRBV25-1 and TRBJ1-3; 9 positions match TRBD1. Per germline, CDR1 MGHDK and CDR2 SYGVNS. With V trimmed by 4 bases and J by 6 bases, 7 bases remained unmatched. The CDR3 sequence is 15 residues long.

A few counts support this clone. The chain links TRBV27 to TRBJ2-6; D call uncertain. Germline CDR1 MNHEY, CDR2 SMNVEV (reference sequence). The CDR3 has 17 amino acids. With 2 bases removed from V and 0 bases from J, the gap between germline ends came to 11 bases. CDR3: CASSLRAHFSGANVLTF. The DNA of the CDR3 is TGTGCCAGCAGTTTAAGGGCCCATTTCTCTGGGGCCAACGTCCTGACTTTC.

This chain joins TRBV10-2 and TRBJ1-1; D might be TRBD1 (5 bases). The CDR3 is made up of 13 amino acids. Trimming cost V 7 bases and J 1 base, with 10 bases left between them. The germline gives CDR1 WSHSY, CDR2 SAAADI. CDR3 residues: CASTFQGNTEAFF. CDR3 sequence (DNA): TGCGCCAGCACATTTCAGGGGAACACTGAAGCTTTCTTT.

The genes are TRBV15 and TRBJ2-3; D ambiguous. The CDR3 totals 14 residues. CDR1 and CDR2 (germline): LNHNV, YYDKDF (reference sequence). V was trimmed by 6 bases and J by 0 bases, leaving 10 bases between them. DNA for the CDR3: TGTGCCACCAGAACACCTACTAGCACAGATACGCAGTATTTT. Protein product: CATRTPTSTDTQYF.

The rearrangement links TRBV19 to TRBJ1-4; D perhaps matches TRBD1 (5 bases). V dropped 2 bases and J dropped 0 bases, with 10 bases sitting between them. CDR1 and CDR2 from the germline V gene are LNHDA and SQIVND (reference sequence). The CDR3 is made up of 16 amino acids. DNA for the CDR3: TGTGCCAGTAGTATAATGGGGGACGCAACTAATGAAAAACTGTTTTTT. Translation gives CASSIMGDATNEKLFF.

J is TRBJ1-1 and V is TRBV28; 9 bases match TRBD1. This CDR3 is built from 16 residues. The J segment lost 11 bases and the V segment lost 1 base, leaving 14 bases of the junction unmatched. The germline V gene has CDR1 MDHEN and CDR2 SYDVKM. DNA for the CDR3: TGTGCCAGCAGTTTATCTTTAACCGGGACAGGGCGGTCCGCTTTCTTT. Translation gives CASSLSLTGTGRSAFF.

The V call is TRBV6-1, the J call TRBJ2-1, with D maybe TRBD2 (6 bases). V was shortened by 2 bases and J by 6 bases, with 14 bases between the two germline ends. The CDR3 spans 15 residues. In germline, CDR1 is MNHNS, CDR2 SASEGT. The CDR3 DNA is TGTGCCAGCAGTGAAAGTGTCGGACTATTCAATGAGCAGTTCTTC. Translated, it gives CASSESVGLFNEQFF.

This clone has more than one count but fewer than ten. A much larger clonotype is one base distant, so this may be a read error. The identical CDR3 is also encoded by other nucleotide sequences in the sample. The chain is built from TRBV7-3 and TRBJ2-5; D gene ambiguous. The CDR3 covers 13 residues. Germline V gene sequence: CDR1 SGHTA, CDR2 FQGTGA. With 3 bases removed from V and 0 bases from J, the gap between germline ends came to 5 bases. CDR3 coding DNA: TGTGCCAGCAGCTTGGGCTACCAAGAGACCCAGTACTTC. It translates to CASSLGYQETQYF.

The sample holds one count of this clone. Given a far larger clone just one base away, this is likely a sequencing read error. This rearrangement joins TRBV25-1 to TRBJ1-1, with D possibly TRBD1 on 5 matching bases. Trimming left V 4 bases short and J 4 bases short, with 13 bases between. The length of the CDR3 is 14 residues. The germline V gene encodes CDR1 MGHDK and CDR2 SYGVNS. The CDR3 nucleotides read TGTGCCAGCAGTGTGCCCTCAAGGGGCACTGAAGCTTTCTTT. Protein sequence: CASSVPSRGTEAFF.

A few counts support this clone. The chain carries TRBV5-1 and TRBJ2-4, with D possibly called TRBD1 or TRBD2 (6 bases each). Germline CDR1 is SGHRS and CDR2 is YFSETQ. The CDR3 has 14 residues. With 4 bases removed from V and 6 bases from J, the gap between germline ends came to 14 bases. The CDR3 region has the DNA TGCGCCAGCAGCATGCGGGACAAAACAAACATTCAGTACTTC. This encodes CASSMRDKTNIQYF.

In DNA form, the CDR3 reads TGTGCCATCAGTGAGTCGAATTTGGGAGGACGGTACAATGAGCAGTTCTTC. The encoded protein is CAISESNLGGRYNEQFF. The chain couples TRBV10-3 to TRBJ2-1; perhaps TRBD2 as D (6 bases). V shed 0 bases and J shed 4 bases, with 16 bases lying between them. The CDR3 spans 17 residues. Germline assignment: CDR1 ENHRY and CDR2 SYGVKD.

This chain uses TRBV5-1 with TRBJ2-3, with D tentatively TRBD2 (5 bases). The length of the CDR3 is 14 residues. Per the germline V gene, CDR1 is SGHRS and CDR2 is YFSETQ. V shed 5 bases and J shed 0 bases, with 10 bases lying between them. This chain's CDR3 is CASRWWESTDTQYF. In DNA, the CDR3 is TGCGCCAGCAGGTGGTGGGAGAGCACAGATACGCAGTATTTT.

The J gene is TRBJ2-7, the V gene TRBV5-1, with D perhaps assigned TRBD1 or TRBD2 (5 bases each). The CDR3 length is 15 residues. V shed 2 bases and J shed 2 bases, with 14 bases lying between them. CDR1 and CDR2 (germline): SGHRS, YFSETQ. The CDR3 spells CASSLAGWGPYEQYF. DNA of the CDR3: TGCGCCAGCAGCTTAGCAGGGTGGGGACCCTACGAGCAGTACTTC. Complete variable domain (other parts from reference TRBV5-1 and TRBJ2-7): KAGVTQTPRYLIKTRGQQVTLSCSPISGHRSVSWYQQTPGQGLQFLFEYFSETQRNKGNFPGRFSGRQFSNSRSEMNVSTLELGDSALYLCASSLAGWGPYEQYFGPGTRLTVT.

The CDR3 DNA sequence: TGTGCCCTACGGAGCGGGAGTCGTTCCAACAATGAGCAGTTCTTC. It yields the protein CALRSGSRSNNEQFF. The chain combines TRBV10-3 with TRBJ2-1, with 8 bases fitting TRBD2. The germline V gene has CDR1 ENHRY and CDR2 SYGVKD. This CDR3 has 15 amino acids. After removal of 11 bases from V and 5 bases from J, the junction contained 14 bases not matched to a gene.

In nucleotides, the CDR3 is TGCGCCAGCAGCCAAGGCTTTGGGACTAGCGGGAGAGACGAGCAGTACTTC. Its translation is CASSQGFGTSGRDEQYF. The J gene is TRBJ2-7, the V gene TRBV4-1; 14 bases map to TRBD2. The length of the CDR3 is 17 residues. CDR1 and CDR2 (germline): MGHRA, YSYEKL. The V segment lost 1 base and the J segment 5 bases; nucleotides outside the gene matches: 7.

The rearrangement links TRBV18 to TRBJ2-2; perhaps TRBD1 as D (6 bases). The length of the CDR3 is 16 residues. The V gene's germline CDR1 is KGHSH and CDR2 LQKENI. The germline V and J ends were trimmed by 3 bases and 0 bases, with 11 bases remaining between them. The CDR3 reads CASSPPGHANTGELFF. Written as DNA, the CDR3 is TGTGCCAGCTCACCTCCGGGACACGCGAACACCGGGGAGCTGTTTTTT.